Sequencing of this TCR beta chain was carried out in a study of blood T cell repertoires in COVID-19. For the study at large: COVID-19 samples from acute and convalescent phases originated in the United States, Italy and Spain. T cells, B-cell-depleted T cells, or PBMCs provided the cDNA or gDNA that served as material.

Original data processing: Amplified reference gene primers provided the basis for estimating nucleated cell counts. TCRdb's copy holds only in-frame clones and misses some; the assay was immunoSEQ multiplex PCR. V, J and clone size are those of that table, while D and trimming were read from the DNA. The sample lists around 300,000 clones; 90% were seen once. The count of this clone is one. Per germline, CDR1 MNHEY and CDR2 SVGAGI. This CDR3 has 10 residues. Trimming shortened V by 6 bases and J by 10 bases, and 9 bases separated the two germline ends. The J gene is TRBJ1-2, the V gene TRBV6-5, with D uncertain. This clonotype was sampled from a woman younger than 30 with acute COVID-19. Sample: PBMCs or T cells enriched from blood (not recorded which). For the CDR3, the DNA is TGTGCCAGCAGGGTAGAGTCCTACACCTTC. Its translation is CASRVESYTF.